What follows are 4 T cell receptor beta chains derived from one specimen sequenced in a study of T cell responses to AZD1222 COVID-19 vaccine. The method was immunoSEQ multiplex PCR; TCRdb's version includes in-frame clones alone and lacks a portion of them. The sample has about 160,000 clones, around 94% seen once. Sequencing was performed on peripheral blood, taken 28 days after the second AZD1222 dose. These receptors were collected from an adult who received the AZD1222 COVID-19 vaccine.

The chain uses TRBV7-9 and TRBJ1-1; no definite D call. This CDR3 has 14 residues. Trimming took 0 bases from V and 1 from J, leaving 6 bases between them. Germline CDR1 reads SEHNR; CDR2 reads FQNEAQ (reference sequence). The chain's CDR3 is CASSLASGNTEAFF. CDR3 DNA sequence: TGTGCCAGCAGCTTAGCTTCGGGGAACACTGAAGCTTTCTTT.

This chain uses TRBV7-6 with TRBJ2-1; 7 bases are a match to TRBD2. Germline CDR1 reads SGHVS; CDR2 reads FNYEAQ. Trimming removed 0 bases from V and 3 bases from J; junction bases left unmatched: 5. This CDR3 comprises 16 residues. The CDR3 DNA follows: TGTGCCAGCAGCTTAGCCCTAGCGGAGGGCTACAATGAGCAGTTCTTC. This encodes CASSLALAEGYNEQFF.

V gene TRBV19 combines with J gene TRBJ1-2; 11 positions agree with TRBD1. Germline assignment: CDR1 LNHDA and CDR2 SQIVND (reference sequence). There are 16 residues in the CDR3. Unmatched junction bases numbered 10, after V lost 4 bases and J lost 6 bases. DNA for the CDR3: TGTGCCAGTAGTACGGACAGGGGGCTGGCTGAAAATGGCTACACCTTC. This codes for CASSTDRGLAENGYTF.

The chain couples TRBV27 to TRBJ2-1, with D maybe TRBD2 (6 bases). This CDR3 is 15 amino acids long. Trimming cost V 4 bases and J 0 bases, with 10 bases left between them. Germline assignment: CDR1 MNHEY and CDR2 SMNVEV (reference sequence). As DNA, the CDR3 is TGTGCCAGCAGTTCTAGCGCCAACTCCTACAATGAGCAGTTCTTC. This sequence encodes CASSSSANSYNEQFF.